This TCR beta chain originates from a study of T cells in Graves' hyperthyroidism and ophthalmopathy. This CDR3 has 16 residues. Germline V gives CDR1 MNHEY, CDR2 SMNVEV (reference sequence). Amplification yielded TCR beta CDR3 regions, with RNA transcripts as the source. The TCR CDR3 first-round RT-PCR relied on the HTBI primer set. TCRdb redid the calling of the multiplex PCR reads with MiXCR, one entry per CDR3 protein. The sample records approximately 690,000 distinct CDR3 sequences, approximately 15% being singletons. This clonotype was observed a handful of times. At one end the junction does not follow the germline gene, possibly because of a read error.

This chain connects TRBV27 to TRBJ2-1; 8 nucleotides agree with TRBD1. The sequenced sample consisted of blood. The clonotype was recovered from a woman between 50 and 59 years old with Graves' ophthalmopathy. Here the CDR3 DNA reads TGTGCCAGCAGTTCCCTCGGACAGGGAGAATACAATGAGCAGCTCTTC. It specifies CASSSLGQGEYNEQLF.